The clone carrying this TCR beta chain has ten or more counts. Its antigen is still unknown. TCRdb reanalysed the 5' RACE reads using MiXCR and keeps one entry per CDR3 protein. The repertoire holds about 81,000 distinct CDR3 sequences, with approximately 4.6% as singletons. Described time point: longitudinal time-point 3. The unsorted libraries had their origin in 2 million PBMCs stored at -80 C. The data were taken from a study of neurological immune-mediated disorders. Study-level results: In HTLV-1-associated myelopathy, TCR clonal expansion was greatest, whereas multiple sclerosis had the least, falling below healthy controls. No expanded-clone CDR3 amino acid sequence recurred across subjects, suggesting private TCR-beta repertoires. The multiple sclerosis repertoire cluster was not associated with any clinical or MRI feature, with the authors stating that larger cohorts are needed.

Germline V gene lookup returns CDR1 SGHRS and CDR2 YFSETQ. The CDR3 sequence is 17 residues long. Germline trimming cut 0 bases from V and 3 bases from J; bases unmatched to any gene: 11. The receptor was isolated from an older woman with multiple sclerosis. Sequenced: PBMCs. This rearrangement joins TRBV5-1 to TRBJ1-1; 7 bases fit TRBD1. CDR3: CASSLVPFTGADTEAFF. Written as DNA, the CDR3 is TGCGCCAGCAGCTTGGTGCCCTTTACAGGGGCGGACACTGAAGCTTTCTTT.